Presented here are 21 T cell receptor beta chains from one specimen sequenced in a study of shared T cell receptors in the human thymus. TCRdb keeps only in-frame clones here, not all; method: immunoSEQ multiplex PCR. Of about 660,000 clones listed, about 87% are singletons. These sequences were also reported in another study, on human thymus T cells.

Specimen: thymocytes. These receptors were obtained from a boy younger than two with a congenital heart defect.

The chain carries TRBV5-4 and TRBJ2-7; the match to TRBD2 covers 7 bases. CDR3 size: 15 residues. With 2 bases clipped from V and 6 bases from J, the junction kept 11 bases outside the gene matches. Germline V lookup: CDR1 SGHNT, CDR2 YYREEE (reference sequence). CDR3 loop: CASSLNSGPRREQYF. In nucleotides, the CDR3 is TGTGCCAGCAGCTTAAATAGCGGGCCCCGCCGCGAGCAGTACTTC. The whole variable domain, filled in from reference TRBV5-4 and TRBJ2-7, reads ETGVTQSPTHLIKTRGQQVTLRCSSQSGHNTVSWYQQALGQGPQFIFQYYREEENGRGNFPPRFSGLQFPNYSSELNVNALELDDSALYLCASSLNSGPRREQYFGPGTRLTVT.

V and J are TRBV6-5 and TRBJ2-7, with D tentatively TRBD1 (6 bases). The CDR3 has 14 amino acids. CDR1 and CDR2 (germline): MNHEY, SVGAGI. Trimming stripped 6 bases from V and 2 bases from J, with 14 bases between. The CDR3 loop reads CASSKDSYAYEQYF. CDR3 nucleotide sequence: TGTGCCAGCAGCAAGGACAGCTATGCCTACGAGCAGTACTTC.

The V and J genes are TRBV6-5 and TRBJ2-7; D perhaps matches TRBD1 (6 bases). Germline V gene lookup returns CDR1 MNHEY and CDR2 SVGAGI. V was clipped by 6 bases and J by 1 base, with 16 bases between them. The CDR3 sequence is 15 residues long. As DNA, the CDR3 is TGTGCCAGCAGGGTCAGGGGAGTAATTTCCTACGAGCAGTACTTC. Translating gives CASRVRGVISYEQYF.

The table lists this clone with a count of one. The chain carries TRBV6-1 and TRBJ2-7; 7 nucleotides agree with TRBD1. CDR3 length equals 13 residues. Trimming at V came to 3 bases and at J to 7 bases, leaving 6 bases not matched to a gene. Germline V gene lookup returns CDR1 MNHNS and CDR2 SASEGT. CDR3 nucleotide sequence: TGTGCCAGCAGTGATAGACAGGGCGGGGAGCAGTACTTC. This encodes CASSDRQGGEQYF.

The J gene is TRBJ2-3, the V gene TRBV28; a weak D match, TRBD1 (6 bases). The V end was cut by 6 bases, the J end by 2 bases, with 18 bases between. The CDR3 is 16 amino acids. Germline V gene lookup returns CDR1 MDHEN and CDR2 SYDVKM. The CDR3 is CASSTHRDTLTDTQYF. DNA for the CDR3: TGTGCCAGCAGCACGCACCGGGACACACTCACAGATACGCAGTATTTT. The variable domain in full, completed from reference TRBV28 and TRBJ2-3, reads DVKVTQSSRYLVKRTGEKVFLECVQDMDHENMFWYRQDPGLGLRLIYFSYDVKMKEKGDIPEGYSVSREKKERFSLILESASTNQTSMYLCASSTHRDTLTDTQYFGPGTRLTVL.

This chain uses TRBV5-6 with TRBJ1-1, with 7 bases matching TRBD1. This CDR3 region has 16 residues. J lost 4 bases, V lost 4 bases, and 13 bases had no gene match. The germline V gene has CDR1 SGHDT and CDR2 YYEEEE. CDR3 region: CASSGKGQLFGTEAFF. The CDR3 region has the DNA TGTGCCAGCAGCGGAAAGGGACAGCTCTTCGGCACTGAAGCTTTCTTT.

The chain carries TRBV4-1 and TRBJ2-7, with a possible D match to TRBD1 (5 bases). CDR3 length: 16 amino acids. From germline, CDR1 is MGHRA and CDR2 YSYEKL. Trimming removed 1 base from V and 3 bases from J, with 16 bases in between. The CDR3 is CASSQGGQQGYYEQYF. CDR3 DNA sequence: TGCGCCAGCAGCCAAGGAGGCCAGCAGGGTTACTACGAGCAGTACTTC.

The J gene is TRBJ1-1, the V gene TRBV14, with TRBD1 as a possible D gene (6 bases). The CDR3 is 15 amino acids. Trimming took 4 bases from V and 2 from J, leaving 14 bases between them. The germline V gene has CDR1 SGHDN and CDR2 FVKESK. CDR3 sequence reads: CASSLTGQPNTEAFF. The DNA of the CDR3 is TGTGCCAGCAGCCTCACTGGACAGCCCAACACTGAAGCTTTCTTT. Variable domain in full (rest from reference TRBV14 and TRBJ1-1): EAGVTQFPSHSVIEKGQTVTLRCDPISGHDNLYWYRRVMGKEIKFLLHFVKESKQDESGMPNNRFLAERTGGTYSTLKVQPAELEDSGVYFCASSLTGQPNTEAFFGQGTRLTVV.

The chain employs TRBV10-2 and TRBJ2-7; 9 bases fit TRBD2. Per germline, CDR1 WSHSY and CDR2 SAAADI. After removal of 0 bases from V and 5 bases from J, the junction contained 11 bases not matched to a gene. CDR3 length equals 17 residues. In DNA, the CDR3 is TGCGCCAGCAGTGAGTCGACTCTGCGGGAGGGCCTCGACGAGCAGTACTTC. The encoded protein is CASSESTLREGLDEQYF.

This sequence joins TRBV18 and TRBJ2-3, with a tentative D call TRBD1 (5 bases). Trimming removed 3 bases at V and 1 base at J, with 5 bases between. This CDR3 comprises 13 residues. The germline gives CDR1 KGHSH, CDR2 LQKENI. The CDR3: CASSPRGTDTQYF. The CDR3 DNA reads TGTGCCAGCTCACCCAGGGGCACAGATACGCAGTATTTT.

The chain joins TRBV4-1 to TRBJ1-6; a weak D match, TRBD1 (5 bases). The germline V and J ends were trimmed by 0 bases and 8 bases, with 14 bases remaining between them. The CDR3 spans 16 residues. From germline, CDR1 is MGHRA and CDR2 YSYEKL. The CDR3 DNA reads as TGCGCCAGCAGCCAAGATAGGCCCGGGGGAGATTCACCCCTCCACTTT. Its translation: CASSQDRPGGDSPLHF.

The chain joins TRBV6-5 to TRBJ2-1, with 10 bases lining up with TRBD2. CDR1 and CDR2 (germline): MNHEY, SVGAGI. The CDR3 runs 15 residues. Trimming at V came to 7 bases and at J to 4 bases, leaving 7 bases not matched to a gene. The DNA for the CDR3 is TGTGCCAGCACCCAAGCGGGGGGGACGTACAATGAGCAGTTCTTC. Amino acid sequence: CASTQAGGTYNEQFF.

The chain is built from TRBV11-2 and TRBJ2-7; 10 bases are shared with TRBD1. This CDR3 has 18 residues. J gave up 2 bases and V 3 bases, and 13 bases lay outside the gene matches. Per the germline V gene, CDR1 is SGHAT and CDR2 is FQNNGV. CDR3 DNA: TGTGCCAGCAGCTTTTTAGATCGGGGGGACAGGGGTACCTACGAGCAGTACTTC. Translated, it gives CASSFLDRGDRGTYEQYF.

This clone has only a few counts. The chain couples TRBV29-1 to TRBJ2-1; 9 bases are a match to TRBD1. Germline CDR1 SQVTM, CDR2 ANQGSEA. This CDR3 has 16 residues. V lost 3 bases to trimming and J lost 9 bases; unmatched junction nucleotides: 15. This CDR3 reads CSVDTGQGRVTAEQFF. CDR3 DNA sequence: TGCAGCGTTGACACCGGACAGGGGCGGGTTACAGCTGAGCAGTTCTTC.

The chain carries TRBV30 and TRBJ2-2; 9 nucleotides agree with TRBD2. The V and J ends lost 1 base and 4 bases, in that order; junction bases with no gene match: 10. Germline-derived CDR1 and CDR2 are GTSNPN and SVGIG (reference sequence). The CDR3 covers 17 residues. The CDR3 DNA reads TGTGCCTGGAGTGAGGCTAGCGGGACCTCGGGCACCGGGGAGCTGTTTTTT. Protein: CAWSEASGTSGTGELFF.

The V call is TRBV21-1, the J call TRBJ2-7; TRBD2, the table's D call, lacks a check against the DNA. TRBV21-1 is a pseudogene locus. CDR3 length: 14 residues. Here the CDR3 reads CASSKFRRAYEQYF. The CDR3 region has the DNA TGTGCCAGCAGCAAATTTAGACGGGCCTACGAGCAGTACTTC.

The CDR3 sequence is CASDSGTSGRAWWTDTQYF. The CDR3 DNA is TGTGCCAGCGACTCCGGGACTAGCGGGAGGGCCTGGTGGACAGATACGCAGTATTTT. The chain has TRBV28 and TRBJ2-3; 16 bases match TRBD2. The V and J ends lost 8 bases and 3 bases, in that order; junction bases with no gene match: 14. The CDR3 is 19 residues long. Germline values: CDR1 MDHEN, CDR2 SYDVKM.

The genes are TRBV11-2 and TRBJ2-7; TRBD1 agrees at 9 bases. The germline CDR1 and CDR2 sequences are SGHAT and FQNNGV. The V segment lost 5 bases and the J segment 4 bases; nucleotides outside the gene matches: 15. The CDR3 is 17 residues long. CDR3 nucleotides: TGTGCCAGCAGCCCAAGATCGGGACAGGGTAATGTGTACGAGCAGTACTTC. It is translated as CASSPRSGQGNVYEQYF. Combining the CDR3 with reference TRBV11-2 and TRBJ2-7 gives the whole variable domain EAGVAQSPRYKIIEKRQSVAFWCNPISGHATLYWYQQILGQGPKLLIQFQNNGVVDDSQLPKDRFSAERLKGVDSTLKIQPAKLEDSAVYLCASSPRSGQGNVYEQYFGPGTRLTVT.

V is TRBV21-1 and J is TRBJ2-7; the D call of TRBD2 is as the table states it, not checked on the DNA. TRBV21-1 is an annotated pseudogene. The CDR3 has 15 amino acids. The CDR3 coding sequence is TGTGCCAGCAGCAAAGGGGTGGAGATCTCCTACGAGCAGTACTTC. This translates into CASSKGVEISYEQYF.

This clone was seen a single time. CDR3 bases: TGTGCCACCAGCAGAAACAGACCCCGGTTTCTTCCTGGCTACACCTTC. Amino acid sequence: CATSRNRPRFLPGYTF. The rearrangement uses TRBV15 and TRBJ1-2; the D is unclear. Germline V lookup: CDR1 LNHNV, CDR2 YYDKDF (reference sequence). V was shortened by 2 bases and J by 7 bases, with 20 bases between the two germline ends. The length of the CDR3 is 16 residues.

This clone was seen more than once but under ten times. This chain connects TRBV4-3 to TRBJ1-1; 9 positions agree with TRBD1. Unmatched junction bases numbered 5, after V lost 1 base and J lost 5 bases. This CDR3 comprises 15 residues. CDR1 and CDR2 from the germline V gene are LGHNA and YSLEER. The CDR3 loop is CASSQAHRGQTEAFF. The CDR3 bases are TGCGCCAGCAGCCAAGCTCACAGGGGGCAGACTGAAGCTTTCTTT.